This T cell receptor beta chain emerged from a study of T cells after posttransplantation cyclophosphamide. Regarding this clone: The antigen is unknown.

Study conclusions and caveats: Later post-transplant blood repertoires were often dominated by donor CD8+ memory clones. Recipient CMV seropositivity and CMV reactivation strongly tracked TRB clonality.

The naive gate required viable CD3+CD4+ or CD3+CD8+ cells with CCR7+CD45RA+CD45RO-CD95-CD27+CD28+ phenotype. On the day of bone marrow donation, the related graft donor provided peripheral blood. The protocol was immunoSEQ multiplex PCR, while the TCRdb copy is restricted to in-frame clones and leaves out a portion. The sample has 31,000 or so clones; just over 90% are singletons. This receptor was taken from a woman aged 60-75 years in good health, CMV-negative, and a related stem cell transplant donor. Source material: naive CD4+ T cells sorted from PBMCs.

CDR3 sequence (DNA): TGTGCCTGGCATCGGACTCACTTGCCCCACAATGAGCAGTTCTTC. Protein: CAWHRTHLPHNEQFF. This chain links TRBV30 with TRBJ2-1; D perhaps matches TRBD2 (5 bases). Trimming pared 5 bases from V and 5 bases from J, leaving 19 bases between. The germline CDR1 and CDR2 sequences are GTSNPN and SVGIG (reference sequence). The CDR3 is 15 residues long. Full variable domain (rest looked up from reference TRBV30 and TRBJ2-1): SQTIHQWPATLVQPVGSPLSLECTVEGTSNPNLYWYRQAAGRGLQLLFYSVGIGQISSEVPQNLSASRPQDRQFILSSKKLLLSDSGFYLCAWHRTHLPHNEQFFGPGTRLTVL.